The 18 T cell receptor beta chains in this list originate from one sample, sequenced in a study of blood T cell repertoires in COVID-19. The method was immunoSEQ multiplex PCR; TCRdb's version includes in-frame clones alone and lacks a portion of them. The table has more than 200,000 clones, roughly nine tenths seen once; the top ten hold 6% to 7%. Source material: PBMCs or T cells enriched from blood (not recorded which). The source is a woman in her twenties or thirties with acute COVID-19.

The chain recombines TRBV21-1 with TRBJ2-3; TRBD2 is taken as the D call from the table, unchecked against the DNA. TRBV21-1 is a pseudogene. The CDR3 totals 19 residues. The DNA of the CDR3 is TGTGCCAGCAGCAAAGATGGGCTAGCGGGAGCTTTGGGCACAGATACGCAGTATTTT. Translation: CASSKDGLAGALGTDTQYF.

V and J are TRBV5-1 and TRBJ1-1; the match to TRBD1 covers 8 bases. The germline gives CDR1 SGHRS, CDR2 YFSETQ. CDR3 length equals 15 residues. Losses at the gene ends were 3 bases for V and 5 bases for J; bases not matched to a gene: 9. This CDR3 reads CASSSGQARATEAFF. The CDR3 DNA is TGCGCCAGCAGCTCGGGACAGGCCCGAGCGACTGAAGCTTTCTTT. The complete variable domain, with remaining parts taken from reference TRBV5-1 and TRBJ1-1, reads KAGVTQTPRYLIKTRGQQVTLSCSPISGHRSVSWYQQTPGQGLQFLFEYFSETQRNKGNFPGRFSGRQFSNSRSEMNVSTLELGDSALYLCASSSGQARATEAFFGQGTRLTVV.

The genes are TRBV5-6 and TRBJ2-1, with TRBD2 matching 7 bases. V was clipped by 0 bases and J by 1 base; unmatched bases: 4. This CDR3 is 16 amino acids long. Germline V gene lookup returns CDR1 SGHDT and CDR2 YYEEEE. For the CDR3, the DNA is TGTGCCAGCAGCTTGGCCTGGCGGGGGTCCTACAATGAGCAGTTCTTC. Amino acids: CASSLAWRGSYNEQFF.

The rearrangement uses TRBV27 and TRBJ2-7, with 8 bases lining up with TRBD1. The CDR3 is 15 residues long. Trimming removed 8 bases from V and 3 bases from J; junction bases left unmatched: 12. Germline CDR1 reads MNHEY; CDR2 reads SMNVEV (reference sequence). The CDR3 loop reads CASGPVDRGFYEQYF. The CDR3, as DNA: TGTGCCAGCGGGCCTGTCGACAGGGGCTTCTACGAGCAGTACTTC.

The V call is TRBV5-1, the J call TRBJ2-2, with D possibly matching TRBD2 (5 bases). Trimming pared 0 bases from V and 3 bases from J, leaving 12 bases between. From germline, CDR1 is SGHRS and CDR2 YFSETQ. CDR3 length: 16 residues. CDR3 DNA: TGCGCCAGCAGCTTGGATCGAGCGGCATACACCGGGGAGCTGTTTTTT. Its translation: CASSLDRAAYTGELFF.

This rearrangement joins TRBV28 to TRBJ1-1; D ambiguous. Per the germline V gene, CDR1 is MDHEN and CDR2 is SYDVKM. This CDR3 spans 16 amino acids. Between the trimmed V and J ends, which lost 3 bases and 1 base, there was a span of 15 bases. The CDR3, as DNA: TGTGCCAGCAGTTTGGCGACGGCGGCCCCGAACACTGAAGCTTTCTTT. Translation gives CASSLATAAPNTEAFF.

The chain couples TRBV11-3 to TRBJ2-2; a possible D gene is TRBD2 (5 bases). Deletions cut 4 bases from V and 1 base from J, with 13 bases between. The CDR3 length is 16 residues. The germline gives CDR1 SGHNT, CDR2 YENEEA. CDR3 sequence (DNA): TGTGCCAGCAGCTCGAACCTGGACTTGAACACCGGGGAGCTGTTTTTT. Protein sequence: CASSSNLDLNTGELFF.

The gene calls are TRBV10-1 and TRBJ2-2, with 9 bases fitting TRBD2. This CDR3 has 15 residues. The germline V gene encodes CDR1 WNHNN and CDR2 SYGVQD (reference sequence). Trimming cost V 6 bases and J 2 bases; bases outside gene matches: 4. CDR3 bases: TGCGCCAGCAGACGCGGGAGGGCCAACACCGGGGAGCTGTTTTTT. It translates to CASRRGRANTGELFF.

The V call is TRBV7-9, the J call TRBJ2-1; TRBD2 agrees at 9 bases. The junction had 19 bases not matched to a gene; V was cut back by 1 base and J by 12 bases. Germline CDR1 reads SEHNR; CDR2 reads FQNEAQ (reference sequence). This CDR3 spans 18 amino acids. CDR3 in amino acids: CASSLENQRGAPSGVQFF. Here the CDR3 DNA reads TGTGCCAGCAGCTTAGAAAACCAGCGGGGGGCCCCGTCTGGGGTGCAGTTCTTC. Complete variable domain (other parts from reference TRBV7-9 and TRBJ2-1): DTGVSQNPRHKITKRGQNVTFRCDPISEHNRLYWYRQTLGQGPEFLTYFQNEAQLEKSRLLSDRFSAERPKGSFSTLEIQRTEQGDSAMYLCASSLENQRGAPSGVQFFGPGTRLTVL.

This sequence joins TRBV7-2 and TRBJ1-5, with a tentative D call TRBD1 (5 bases). The CDR3 contains 13 residues. CDR1 is SGHTA and CDR2 is FQGNSA in the germline V gene. Trimming cost V 5 bases and J 5 bases, with 10 bases left between them. CDR3 protein: CASSRGLYQPQHF. The CDR3 DNA reads TGTGCCAGCAGCCGGGGACTGTATCAGCCCCAGCATTTT.

The chain has TRBV7-6 and TRBJ1-2; unclear D gene. CDR3 length: 13 amino acids. Germline V gene data show CDR1 as SGHVS and CDR2 as FNYEAQ. V lost 5 bases and J 8 bases, leaving 15 bases between the germline ends. Written as DNA, the CDR3 is TGTGCCAGCAGCCAAGCTCCGCTATTCGGCTACACCTTC. Protein: CASSQAPLFGYTF.

CDR3 loop: CASSSGQVYNEKLFF. DNA for the CDR3: TGTGCCAGCAGCTCGGGACAGGTGTATAATGAAAAACTGTTTTTT. The chain carries TRBV7-9 and TRBJ1-4, with TRBD1 matching over 8 bases. This CDR3 comprises 15 residues. V trimming: 4 bases; J trimming: 4 bases; junction bases outside the gene matches: 5. Per the germline V gene, CDR1 is SEHNR and CDR2 is FQNEAQ (reference sequence).

The chain recombines TRBV7-2 with TRBJ1-5; D unclear. Germline V lookup: CDR1 SGHTA, CDR2 FQGNSA. Deletions cut 2 bases from V and 5 bases from J, with 13 bases between. CDR3 length: 15 amino acids. The CDR3: CASSLTAGGYQPQHF. CDR3 DNA: TGTGCCAGCAGCTTAACGGCCGGCGGATATCAGCCCCAGCATTTT.

This clone turned up a few times. J is TRBJ2-7 and V is TRBV13; 10 bases are a match to TRBD2. The CDR3 has 16 residues. Germline V gives CDR1 PRHDT, CDR2 FYEKMQ (reference sequence). Trimming took 5 bases from V and 0 from J; bases not matched to a gene: 7. The CDR3 is CASSLPSGGTSYEQYF. The CDR3 DNA follows: TGTGCCAGCAGCCTACCTAGCGGGGGAACCTCCTACGAGCAGTACTTC.

The rearrangement links TRBV27 to TRBJ2-2; 10 nucleotides agree with TRBD1. The CDR3 has 15 amino acids. Germline V gives CDR1 MNHEY, CDR2 SMNVEV (reference sequence). The J segment lost 4 bases and the V segment lost 6 bases, leaving 5 bases of the junction unmatched. The CDR3 region is CASSRDRGGTGELFF. For the CDR3, the DNA is TGTGCCAGCAGCCGGGACAGGGGAGGCACCGGGGAGCTGTTTTTT.

The chain combines TRBV6-5 with TRBJ1-4; 9 bases agree with TRBD1. The V gene end was trimmed by 6 bases and the J gene end by 8 bases; junction bases not matched to a gene: 10. The CDR3 is made up of 15 amino acids. Germline V gene lookup returns CDR1 MNHEY and CDR2 SVGAGI. CDR3 residues: CASRHTGTGKEKLFF. CDR3 in DNA: TGTGCCAGCAGACACACCGGGACAGGGAAAGAAAAACTGTTTTTT.

The count of this clone is one. The rearrangement joins TRBV5-1 to TRBJ2-2; D is perhaps TRBD1 (5 bases). The CDR3 is made up of 16 amino acids. The V end lost 4 bases, the J end lost 1 base, and 14 bases lay between the germline ends. Germline CDR1 and CDR2: SGHRS and YFSETQ. The CDR3 is CASSEEKGMNTGELFF. The DNA for the CDR3 is TGCGCCAGCAGCGAGGAAAAGGGGATGAACACCGGGGAGCTGTTTTTT.

The chain employs TRBV28 and TRBJ2-3, with 10 bases lining up with TRBD2. The CDR3 is made up of 17 amino acids. V shed 3 bases and J 2 bases; nucleotides not matched to a gene: 8. CDR1 and CDR2 from the germline V gene are MDHEN and SYDVKM. DNA for the CDR3: TGTGCCAGCAGTTTCCAGCGGGAGGGCCGGCTCACAGATACGCAGTATTTT. Protein: CASSFQREGRLTDTQYF.